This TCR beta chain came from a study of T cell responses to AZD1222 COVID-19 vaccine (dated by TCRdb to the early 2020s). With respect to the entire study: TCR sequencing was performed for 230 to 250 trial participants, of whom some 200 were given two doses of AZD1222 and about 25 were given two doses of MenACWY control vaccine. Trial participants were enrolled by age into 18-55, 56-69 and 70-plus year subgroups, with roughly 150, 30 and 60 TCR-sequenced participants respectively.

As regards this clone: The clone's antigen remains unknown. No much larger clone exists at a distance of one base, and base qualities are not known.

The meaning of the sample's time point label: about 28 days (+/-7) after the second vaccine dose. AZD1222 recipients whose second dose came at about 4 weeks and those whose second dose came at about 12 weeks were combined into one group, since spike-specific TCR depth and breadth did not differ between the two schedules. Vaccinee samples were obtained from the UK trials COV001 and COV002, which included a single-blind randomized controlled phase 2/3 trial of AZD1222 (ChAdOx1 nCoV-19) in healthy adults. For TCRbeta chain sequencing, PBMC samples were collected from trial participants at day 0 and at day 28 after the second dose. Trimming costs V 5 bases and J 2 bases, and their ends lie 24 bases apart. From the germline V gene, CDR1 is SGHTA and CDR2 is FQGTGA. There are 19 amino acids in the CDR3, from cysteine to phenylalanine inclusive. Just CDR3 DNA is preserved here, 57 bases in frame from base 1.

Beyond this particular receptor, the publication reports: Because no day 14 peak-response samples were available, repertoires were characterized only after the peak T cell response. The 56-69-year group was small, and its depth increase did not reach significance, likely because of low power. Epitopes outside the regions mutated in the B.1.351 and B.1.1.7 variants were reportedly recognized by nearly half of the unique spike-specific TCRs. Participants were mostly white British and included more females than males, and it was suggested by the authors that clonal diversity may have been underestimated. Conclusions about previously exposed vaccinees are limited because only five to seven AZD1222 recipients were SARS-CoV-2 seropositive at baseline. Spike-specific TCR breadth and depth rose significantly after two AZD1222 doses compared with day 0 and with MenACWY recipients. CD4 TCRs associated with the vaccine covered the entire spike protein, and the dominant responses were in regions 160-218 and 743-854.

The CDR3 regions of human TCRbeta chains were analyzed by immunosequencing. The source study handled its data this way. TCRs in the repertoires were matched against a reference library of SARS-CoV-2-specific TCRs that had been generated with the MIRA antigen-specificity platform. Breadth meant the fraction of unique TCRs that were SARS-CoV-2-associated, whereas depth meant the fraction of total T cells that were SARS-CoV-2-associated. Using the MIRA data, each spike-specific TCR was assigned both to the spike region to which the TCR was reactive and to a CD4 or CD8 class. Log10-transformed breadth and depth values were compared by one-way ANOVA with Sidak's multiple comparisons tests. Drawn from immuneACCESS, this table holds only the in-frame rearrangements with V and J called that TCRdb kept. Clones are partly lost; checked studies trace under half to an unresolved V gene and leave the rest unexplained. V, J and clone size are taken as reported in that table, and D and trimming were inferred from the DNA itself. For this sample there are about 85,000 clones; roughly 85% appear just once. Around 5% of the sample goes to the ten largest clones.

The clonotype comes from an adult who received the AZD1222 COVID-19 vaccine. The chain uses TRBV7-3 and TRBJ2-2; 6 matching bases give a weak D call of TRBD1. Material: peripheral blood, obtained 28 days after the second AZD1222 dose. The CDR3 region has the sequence CASSTLPGLGALNTGELFF. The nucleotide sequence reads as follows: TGTGCCAGCAGCACACTTCCGGGCTTGGGGGCGCTTAACACCGGGGAGCTGTTTTTT.